The 29 T cell receptor beta chains given below trace back to one sample, sequenced in a study of blood T cell repertoires in COVID-19. Clones were read by immunoSEQ multiplex PCR, and TCRdb kept only the in-frame ones, dropping some. The sample carries fewer than 200,000 clones, around 83% recorded once. The sample comprised peripheral blood. These receptors were taken from a woman in her 70s with COVID-19, enrolled during active disease.

The chain carries TRBV28 and TRBJ1-2; possible D gene TRBD1, 6 bases. Trimming took off 5 bases at V and 4 bases at J, with 14 bases between the two ends. The CDR3 totals 14 residues. The germline gives CDR1 MDHEN, CDR2 SYDVKM. The CDR3 bases are TGTGCCAGCAGTGCCACGGGGGGGGCCTATGGCTACACCTTC. This gives the protein CASSATGGAYGYTF.

The chain has TRBV24-1 and TRBJ2-7, with TRBD2 matching over 10 bases. V was clipped by 3 bases and J by 4 bases; unmatched bases: 11. From germline, CDR1 is KGHDR and CDR2 SFDVKD. CDR3 length: 17 amino acids. The CDR3 DNA follows: TGTGCCACCAGTGATGCTAGCGGGAGTGGGAAAAAATACGAGCAGTACTTC. It yields the protein CATSDASGSGKKYEQYF.

This clone was seen just once. The chain is built from TRBV6-5 and TRBJ2-7, with TRBD1 identical over 10 bases. Germline CDR1 MNHEY, CDR2 SVGAGI. This CDR3 is 12 amino acids long. Trimming removed 8 bases from V and 6 bases from J; junction bases left unmatched: 4. DNA for the CDR3: TGTGCCAGCTGGGACAGGGGATCCGAGCAGTACTTC. Encoded protein: CASWDRGSEQYF.

V is TRBV27 and J is TRBJ2-5; 9 nucleotides line up with TRBD1. CDR3 length: 15 residues. Germline CDR1 and CDR2: MNHEY and SMNVEV (reference sequence). V dropped 3 bases and J dropped 1; count of bases not matched to a gene: 3. CDR3 protein: CASSFDRGSQETQYF. The DNA of the CDR3 is TGTGCCAGCAGTTTCGACAGGGGGAGCCAAGAGACCCAGTACTTC.

This clone showed up just a few times. This chain uses TRBV7-2 with TRBJ2-1, with a tentative D call TRBD1 (6 bases). With 2 bases removed from V and 3 bases from J, the gap between germline ends came to 20 bases. Germline-derived CDR1 and CDR2 are SGHTA and FQGNSA. The CDR3 has 18 residues. CDR3 protein: CASSLRRSQGIVYNEQFF. The CDR3 region has the DNA TGTGCCAGCAGCTTAAGGAGATCACAGGGAATAGTCTACAATGAGCAGTTCTTC.

With respect to this clone: In the same sample, other DNA sequences code for this CDR3. This chain joins TRBV6-2 or TRBV6-3 and TRBJ2-2; tentative D call: TRBD2 (5 bases). The CDR3 is 14 amino acids. The germline CDR1 and CDR2 sequences are MNHEY and SVGEGT. V was pared by 0 bases and J by 4 bases, with 6 bases between. CDR3 amino acids: CASSYSRGTGELFF. CDR3 in DNA: TGTGCCAGCAGTTACTCTCGGGGCACCGGGGAGCTGTTTTTT.

In DNA form, the CDR3 reads TGTGCCAGCAGTTCTTTCGTTCTATCCACTGAAGCTTTCTTT. It yields the protein CASSSFVLSTEAFF. The rearrangement uses TRBV28 and TRBJ1-1, with D unclear. With 4 bases removed from V and 4 bases from J, the gap between germline ends came to 13 bases. Germline loops: CDR1 MDHEN, CDR2 SYDVKM. This CDR3 spans 14 amino acids.

The chain recombines TRBV27 with TRBJ2-1; TRBD2 matches 9 bases. The germline V gene has CDR1 MNHEY and CDR2 SMNVEV (reference sequence). Trimming took 3 bases from V and 3 from J; bases not matched to a gene: 6. This CDR3 region has 16 residues. The CDR3 reads CASSLTSGYLYNEQFF. CDR3 nucleotide sequence: TGTGCCAGCAGTTTGACTAGCGGATACCTCTACAATGAGCAGTTCTTC.

The genes are TRBV28 and TRBJ2-7; 9 bases are shared with TRBD2. V shed 6 bases, J shed 7 bases, and the junction held 22 bases outside the gene matches. The germline V gene has CDR1 MDHEN and CDR2 SYDVKM. The CDR3 loop spans 18 amino acids. The CDR3 coding sequence is TGTGCCAGCAGCCCCCTAGGGCTAGCGGGATCCCCCTTCGGTGAGCAGTACTTC. This encodes CASSPLGLAGSPFGEQYF.

The chain recombines TRBV28 with TRBJ2-1; perhaps TRBD2 as D (5 bases). The V gene's germline CDR1 is MDHEN and CDR2 SYDVKM. Deletions cut 1 base from V and 2 bases from J, with 9 bases between. The CDR3 covers 15 residues. Here the CDR3 reads CASSLSGFPYNEQFF. CDR3 nucleotides: TGTGCCAGCAGTTTATCGGGGTTTCCCTACAATGAGCAGTTCTTC. Together with reference TRBV28 and TRBJ2-1, the CDR3 gives the full variable domain: DVKVTQSSRYLVKRTGEKVFLECVQDMDHENMFWYRQDPGLGLRLIYFSYDVKMKEKGDIPEGYSVSREKKERFSLILESASTNQTSMYLCASSLSGFPYNEQFFGPGTRLTVL.

This clone was detected a few times. This chain connects TRBV28 to TRBJ1-2; TRBD1 matches 7 bases. The CDR3 runs 15 residues. With V trimmed by 7 bases and J by 2 bases, 10 bases remained unmatched. Germline-derived CDR1 and CDR2 are MDHEN and SYDVKM. For the CDR3, the DNA is TGTGCCAGCAAAAAAGGGGGCACGGGCAACTATGGCTACACCTTC. This sequence encodes CASKKGGTGNYGYTF.

This chain joins TRBV19 and TRBJ1-2, with 7 bases that match TRBD1. Germline CDR1 reads LNHDA; CDR2 reads SQIVND (reference sequence). The trim removed 6 bases at V and 5 bases at J, leaving 15 bases unmatched. The CDR3 is 16 residues long. CDR3 in DNA: TGTGCCAGTAGCAACCCTCGGGACAGTTCTTTTTATGGCTACACCTTC. Amino acids: CASSNPRDSSFYGYTF.

This chain links TRBV3-1 (or the pseudogene TRBV3-2) with TRBJ1-1; D is ambiguous. The CDR3 length is 13 residues. Trimming removed 1 base at V and 5 bases at J, with 8 bases between. Germline CDR1 reads LGHDT; CDR2 reads YNNKEL (reference sequence). CDR3 nucleotides: TGTGCCAGCAGCCAAGGGGCAGGTACTGAAGCTTTCTTT. This sequence encodes CASSQGAGTEAFF.

This clone appeared a single time. The chain recombines TRBV7-2 with TRBJ2-3; tentative D call: TRBD1 (6 bases). The germline gives CDR1 SGHTA, CDR2 FQGNSA. Trimming took off 6 bases at V and 2 bases at J, with 21 bases between the two ends. CDR3 size: 17 residues. The CDR3 nucleotides are TGTGCCAGCAGTAACAGGGCTAGTCTGGGCTACACAGATACGCAGTATTTT. This sequence encodes CASSNRASLGYTDTQYF.

The chain employs TRBV2 and TRBJ1-4; D possibly corresponds to TRBD1 (6 bases). The germline V and J ends were trimmed by 6 bases and 5 bases, with 13 bases remaining between them. Per the germline V gene, CDR1 is SNHLY and CDR2 is FYNNEI. This CDR3 region has 14 residues. CDR3 loop: CASRTGSSNEKLFF. In DNA, the CDR3 is TGTGCCAGCAGAACAGGGTCTTCAAATGAAAAACTGTTTTTT.

This clone was detected a few times. V is TRBV27 and J is TRBJ1-1, with D perhaps TRBD1 (5 bases). V gave up 7 bases and J gave up 6 bases, with 12 bases separating them. This CDR3 contains 12 residues. CDR1 is MNHEY, CDR2 SMNVEV, per germline (reference sequence). CDR3 bases: TGTGCCAGCATCAGCGTAGGGGCTGAAGCTTTCTTT. Translating it yields CASISVGAEAFF.

This clone was seen once. The gene calls are TRBV24-1 and TRBJ2-1; maybe TRBD2 (5 bases). This CDR3 region has 14 residues. CDR1 is KGHDR, CDR2 SFDVKD, per germline. The germline V and J ends were trimmed by 7 bases and 5 bases, with 14 bases remaining between them. CDR3 protein: CATSSTRIHNEQFF. The DNA for the CDR3 is TGTGCCACCAGCAGTACTAGGATCCACAATGAGCAGTTCTTC.

The chain employs TRBV5-6 and TRBJ1-1; no clear D gene. Germline lookup yields CDR1 SGHDT and CDR2 YYEEEE. This CDR3 is 14 amino acids long. V was trimmed by 4 bases and J by 0 bases, leaving 10 bases between them. CDR3 nucleotide sequence: TGTGCCAGCAGCAACAGACCTATGAACACTGAAGCTTTCTTT. This sequence encodes CASSNRPMNTEAFF.

V usage is TRBV21-1 and J usage is TRBJ2-1; TRBD2 is the table's D call and was not checked against the DNA. TRBV21-1 is flagged as a pseudogene. There are 13 residues in the CDR3. In nucleotides, the CDR3 is TGTGCCAGCAGCACCCGCTCCTACAATGAGCAGTTCTTC. Translation gives CASSTRSYNEQFF.

This chain links TRBV7-2 with TRBJ2-3; no definite D call. The V end lost 1 base, the J end lost 5 bases, and 10 bases lay between the germline ends. This CDR3 comprises 14 residues. Germline lookup yields CDR1 SGHTA and CDR2 FQGNSA. The CDR3: CASSLGTAGDTQYF. The CDR3 DNA sequence: TGTGCCAGCAGCTTAGGAACAGCTGGAGATACGCAGTATTTT. The whole variable domain, remainder taken from reference TRBV7-2 and TRBJ2-3, is GAGVSQSPSNKVTEKGKDVELRCDPISGHTALYWYRQSLGQGLEFLIYFQGNSAPDKSGLPSDRFSAERTGGSVSTLTIQRTQQEDSAVYLCASSLGTAGDTQYFGPGTRLTVL.

This clone has just a few counts. V is TRBV28 and J is TRBJ1-2, with 10 bases aligning to TRBD1. Germline V gene lookup returns CDR1 MDHEN and CDR2 SYDVKM. This CDR3 has 15 residues. The trim removed 5 bases at V and 2 bases at J, leaving 5 bases unmatched. The CDR3 spells CASSATGQGNYGYTF. The CDR3 nucleotides are TGTGCCAGCAGTGCTACGGGACAGGGGAACTATGGCTACACCTTC.

V usage is TRBV21-1 and J usage is TRBJ2-1; the tabulated D call, TRBD1, remains unverified against the DNA. TRBV21-1 is flagged as a pseudogene. The CDR3 spans 16 residues. The DNA for the CDR3 is TGTGCCAGCATCCAAGGGCAGGGGCCATGGGTGGGTGAGCAGTTCTTC. It translates to CASIQGQGPWVGEQFF.

The chain carries TRBV5-5 and TRBJ1-1; D unclear. The V gene lost 2 bases and the J gene lost 0 bases, with 5 bases spanning the gap. The CDR3 totals 13 residues. CDR1 and CDR2 (germline): SGHKS, YYEKEE (reference sequence). CDR3 sequence: CASSFLVNTEAFF. The DNA for the CDR3 is TGTGCCAGCAGCTTCCTAGTGAACACTGAAGCTTTCTTT.

The chain recombines TRBV7-2 with TRBJ1-2, with a possible D match to TRBD1 (5 bases). Germline CDR1 SGHTA, CDR2 FQGNSA. This CDR3 is built from 15 residues. Trimming took off 3 bases at V and 7 bases at J, with 18 bases between the two ends. The CDR3 protein is CASSFPGGRIGGYTF. As DNA, the CDR3 is TGTGCCAGCAGCTTCCCGGGGGGTAGAATTGGTGGCTACACCTTC.

This chain connects TRBV7-2 to TRBJ2-1; TRBD2 matches at 10 bases. CDR1 and CDR2 from the germline V gene are SGHTA and FQGNSA. V gave up 4 bases and J gave up 4 bases; unmatched junction bases: 7. This CDR3 spans 16 amino acids. The DNA for the CDR3 is TGTGCCAGCAGCTCCCGAGGACTAGCGGAGTACAATGAGCAGTTCTTC. Amino acid sequence: CASSSRGLAEYNEQFF.

Written as DNA, the CDR3 is TGTGCCAGTACCCCGGGAGAAGGGTTCAATCAGCCCCAGCATTTT. It specifies CASTPGEGFNQPQHF. The J gene is TRBJ1-5, the V gene TRBV19; no firm D call. There are 15 residues in the CDR3. Germline V gene lookup returns CDR1 LNHDA and CDR2 SQIVND (reference sequence). V lost 7 bases and J lost 3, with 16 bases in between.

The V and J genes are TRBV7-9 and TRBJ2-7; 8 positions match TRBD1. The CDR3 has 17 amino acids. Germline CDR1 SEHNR, CDR2 FQNEAQ (reference sequence). V lost 3 bases and J lost 6; bases outside the gene matches: 16. For the CDR3, the DNA is TGTGCCAGCAGCTTCTCCGGCGCCGGACAGGGTTTCCGCGAGCAGTACTTC. This encodes CASSFSGAGQGFREQYF. Full variable domain (outside the CDR3, taken from reference TRBV7-9 and TRBJ2-7): DTGVSQNPRHKITKRGQNVTFRCDPISEHNRLYWYRQTLGQGPEFLTYFQNEAQLEKSRLLSDRFSAERPKGSFSTLEIQRTEQGDSAMYLCASSFSGAGQGFREQYFGPGTRLTVT.

The V call is TRBV19, the J call TRBJ1-1, with 9 bases matching TRBD1. J lost 5 bases, V lost 6 bases, and 7 bases had no gene match. Germline values: CDR1 LNHDA, CDR2 SQIVND (reference sequence). The CDR3 consists of 14 residues. The CDR3 region has the DNA TGTGCCAGTAGGGACAGGGGTGTTGTGACTGAAGCTTTCTTT. This encodes CASRDRGVVTEAFF.

The chain employs TRBV19 and TRBJ1-5; 8 nucleotides line up with TRBD1. The CDR3 is 18 amino acids. From germline, CDR1 is LNHDA and CDR2 SQIVND (reference sequence). V trimming: 3 bases; J trimming: 2 bases; junction bases outside the gene matches: 12. CDR3 in DNA: TGTGCCAGTAGTATTCTACTCGGACAGGGAGGAGGCAATCAGCCCCAGCATTTT. This translates into CASSILLGQGGGNQPQHF.